Following are 23 T cell receptor beta chains from one sample sequenced in a study of blood T cell repertoires in COVID-19. Clones were read by immunoSEQ multiplex PCR, and TCRdb kept only the in-frame ones, dropping some. Of roughly 180,000 clones in the sample, 86% were seen once. The material sequenced was peripheral blood. The receptors were sampled from a young man with acute or convalescent COVID-19.

The chain has TRBV11-2 and TRBJ1-1; D is undetermined. V dropped 2 bases and J dropped 0 bases, with 10 bases sitting between them. The length of the CDR3 is 15 residues. Germline CDR1 SGHAT, CDR2 FQNNGV. CDR3 residues: CASSLWSDMNTEAFF. The CDR3, as DNA: TGTGCCAGCAGCTTATGGTCAGACATGAACACTGAAGCTTTCTTT.

The V gene is TRBV6-2 or TRBV6-3, the J gene TRBJ1-5; perhaps TRBD1 as D (6 bases). The CDR3 extends over 18 amino acids. Per the germline V gene, CDR1 is MNHEY and CDR2 is SVGEGT. The germline V and J ends were trimmed by 4 bases and 0 bases, with 19 bases remaining between them. Here the CDR3 DNA reads TGTGCCAGCAGTTTACCGGGACACATAATCGATAGCAATCAGCCCCAGCATTTT. Amino acids: CASSLPGHIIDSNQPQHF.

V and J are TRBV3-1 (or the pseudogene TRBV3-2) and TRBJ1-5; no firm D call. CDR3 length: 15 amino acids. Germline V gives CDR1 LGHDT, CDR2 YNNKEL (reference sequence). Trimming shortened V by 2 bases and J by 3 bases, and 11 bases separated the two germline ends. The chain's CDR3 is CASSQRWGANQPQHF. CDR3 sequence (DNA): TGTGCCAGCAGCCAAAGGTGGGGAGCCAATCAGCCCCAGCATTTT.

A remark on this clone: The same CDR3 can be traced to other DNA sequences in this sample. The chain recombines TRBV4-1 with TRBJ1-1, with 10 nucleotides matching TRBD1. V was pared by 4 bases and J by 5 bases, with 4 bases of the junction left unmatched. The CDR3 runs 14 residues. The V gene's germline CDR1 is MGHRA and CDR2 YSYEKL. DNA of the CDR3: TGCGCCAGCAGCCGAGGACAGGGGGGGACTGAAGCTTTCTTT. It yields the protein CASSRGQGGTEAFF.

The chain employs TRBV18 and TRBJ2-1, with a possible D match to TRBD1 (6 bases). This CDR3 is built from 11 residues. Germline CDR1 reads KGHSH; CDR2 reads LQKENI. Trimming shortened V by 4 bases and J by 8 bases, and 6 bases separated the two germline ends. CDR3 DNA sequence: TGTGCCAGCTCACAGGGGGATGAGCAGTTCTTC. It encodes CASSQGDEQFF.

The V and J genes are TRBV6-5 and TRBJ1-2, with 8 bases aligning to TRBD1. V lost 0 bases to trimming and J lost 7 bases; unmatched junction nucleotides: 4. Germline V CDR1 and CDR2: MNHEY, SVGAGI. CDR3 length: 14 residues. CDR3 region: CASSYSGTGGGYTF. The CDR3 DNA reads TGTGCCAGCAGTTACTCTGGGACAGGCGGTGGCTACACCTTC.

The chain employs TRBV6-5 and TRBJ1-1; tentative D call: TRBD1 (5 bases). Germline V gene lookup returns CDR1 MNHEY and CDR2 SVGAGI. The CDR3 length is 13 residues. This CDR3 reads CAAGGGRDTEAFF. DNA for the CDR3: TGTGCGGCGGGGGGAGGACGGGACACTGAAGCTTTCTTT.

The chain recombines TRBV2 with TRBJ1-2; the D is unclear. CDR1 is SNHLY and CDR2 is FYNNEI in the germline V gene. This CDR3 has 16 residues. V gave up 6 bases and J gave up 1 base, with 18 bases separating them. The CDR3 protein is CASRGRVGAVNYGYTF. The CDR3 DNA follows: TGTGCCAGCAGGGGCCGGGTGGGAGCAGTTAACTATGGCTACACCTTC.

The chain has TRBV19 and TRBJ2-4; TRBD1 matches 7 bases. Germline V gene lookup returns CDR1 LNHDA and CDR2 SQIVND (reference sequence). There are 14 residues in the CDR3. The ends lost 7 bases at V and 4 bases at J; junction bases unmatched: 7. As DNA, the CDR3 is TGTGCCAGTACCCACGTGGACAGGAAAAACATTCAGTACTTC. Its translation is CASTHVDRKNIQYF.

This clone has only a few counts. The V and J genes are TRBV2 and TRBJ1-2; 8 bases fit TRBD1. This CDR3 has 14 residues. Trimming at V came to 7 bases and at J to 4 bases, leaving 8 bases not matched to a gene. Germline-derived CDR1 and CDR2 are SNHLY and FYNNEI. CDR3 protein: CASIRQGYFYGYTF. CDR3 bases: TGTGCCAGCATTCGACAGGGGTACTTCTATGGCTACACCTTC.

As for this clone: Other nucleotide sequences in the sample specify the same CDR3. The V gene is TRBV18, the J gene TRBJ1-5, with D perhaps TRBD1 (5 bases). The CDR3 contains 14 residues. V lost 3 bases and J 2 bases, leaving 8 bases between the germline ends. Germline V CDR1 and CDR2: KGHSH, LQKENI. The CDR3 DNA reads TGTGCCAGCTCACCGGGGCAGCGCAATCAGCCCCAGCATTTT. It encodes CASSPGQRNQPQHF.

The V call is TRBV28, the J call TRBJ2-2, with 10 bases fitting TRBD1. Per germline, CDR1 MDHEN and CDR2 SYDVKM. This CDR3 has 15 amino acids. J lost 4 bases, V lost 6 bases, and 5 bases had no gene match. The chain's CDR3 is CASRTTGGTTGELFF. Here the CDR3 DNA reads TGTGCCAGCAGGACGACAGGGGGCACCACCGGGGAGCTGTTTTTT.

The chain combines TRBV21-1 with TRBJ1-2. TRBV21-1 is classified as a pseudogene. The CDR3 totals 13 residues. Written as DNA, the CDR3 is TGTGCCAGCAGCAAAGGTCTCCGCTATGGCTACACCTTC. The encoded protein is CASSKGLRYGYTF.

The chain recombines TRBV19 with TRBJ1-2; the match to TRBD1 covers 7 bases. V lost 4 bases and J lost 2; bases outside the gene matches: 4. CDR1 is LNHDA, CDR2 SQIVND, per germline (reference sequence). The CDR3 consists of 14 residues. CDR3 in amino acids: CASSNSTGNYGYTF. The DNA of the CDR3 is TGTGCCAGTAGTAACTCGACAGGGAACTATGGCTACACCTTC.

The chain carries TRBV18 and TRBJ2-7; D perhaps matches TRBD2 (5 bases). CDR3 length equals 12 residues. CDR1 is KGHSH, CDR2 LQKENI, per germline. The V gene lost 5 bases and the J gene lost 4 bases, with 9 bases spanning the gap. CDR3 amino acids: CASSSGEYEQYF. The CDR3 region has the DNA TGTGCCAGCTCATCCGGGGAGTACGAGCAGTACTTC.

This rearrangement joins TRBV3-1 (or the pseudogene TRBV3-2) to TRBJ2-5; D gene unclear. In germline, CDR1 is LGHDT, CDR2 YNNKEL (reference sequence). The V gene lost 0 bases and the J gene lost 1 base, with 3 bases spanning the gap. The CDR3 covers 13 residues. The CDR3 reads CASSQDSQETQYF. The CDR3 bases are TGTGCCAGCAGCCAAGACAGCCAAGAGACCCAGTACTTC.

This CDR3 reads CATTTVNTGELFF. DNA for the CDR3: TGTGCCACCACAACGGTTAACACCGGGGAGCTGTTTTTT. The chain combines TRBV15 with TRBJ2-2; D call uncertain. The V end was cut by 7 bases, the J end by 2 bases, with 8 bases between. CDR3 length: 13 residues. Germline CDR1 LNHNV, CDR2 YYDKDF (reference sequence).

This chain links TRBV7-2 with TRBJ1-5; TRBD1 matches at 7 bases. This CDR3 is 15 amino acids long. Germline assignment: CDR1 SGHTA and CDR2 FQGNSA. The trim removed 5 bases at V and 5 bases at J, leaving 9 bases unmatched. The CDR3: CASSARGTADQPQHF. The CDR3 DNA reads TGTGCCAGCAGCGCCCGTGGGACAGCAGATCAGCCCCAGCATTTT.

This clone was found once. This sequence joins TRBV7-9 and TRBJ2-3, with 10 bases lining up with TRBD2. Unmatched junction bases numbered 7, after V lost 2 bases and J lost 2 bases. Germline V gene sequence: CDR1 SEHNR, CDR2 FQNEAQ (reference sequence). CDR3 size: 17 residues. CDR3 bases: TGTGCCAGCAGCTTAATAAGCGGGGGGGCGGTCACAGATACGCAGTATTTT. It codes for CASSLISGGAVTDTQYF.

The CDR3 nucleotides read TGCGCCAGCAGCTTAAATGGAGGGGCAACTAATGAAAAACTGTTTTTT. Encoded protein: CASSLNGGATNEKLFF. V gene TRBV5-1 combines with J gene TRBJ1-4, with D possibly matching TRBD1 (5 bases). The germline gives CDR1 SGHRS, CDR2 YFSETQ. The ends were cut back, 2 bases at V and 0 bases at J, with 11 bases in the middle. The CDR3 length is 16 residues. Based on the CDR3 plus reference TRBV5-1 and TRBJ1-4, the full variable domain is KAGVTQTPRYLIKTRGQQVTLSCSPISGHRSVSWYQQTPGQGLQFLFEYFSETQRNKGNFPGRFSGRQFSNSRSEMNVSTLELGDSALYLCASSLNGGATNEKLFFGSGTQLSVL.

V usage is TRBV30 and J usage is TRBJ1-1; D is possibly TRBD1 (6 bases). Per the germline V gene, CDR1 is GTSNPN and CDR2 is SVGIG (reference sequence). Trimming shortened V by 4 bases and J by 4 bases, and 13 bases separated the two germline ends. The length of the CDR3 is 13 residues. This CDR3 is CAWNLQGGTEAFF. CDR3 sequence (DNA): TGTGCCTGGAATCTACAGGGTGGCACTGAAGCTTTCTTT.

This clone was picked up a small number of times. The genes are TRBV7-9 and TRBJ1-2; D not certain. CDR3 length: 12 residues. The germline V gene has CDR1 SEHNR and CDR2 FQNEAQ (reference sequence). The CDR3 reads CASAQANYGYTF. CDR3 in DNA: TGTGCGTCGGCCCAGGCCAACTATGGCTACACCTTC.

In this sample, this clone turned up once. The rearrangement joins TRBV6-2 or TRBV6-3 to TRBJ2-7; D possibly corresponds to TRBD1 (5 bases). Germline V gene sequence: CDR1 MNHEY, CDR2 SVGEGT. The V end was cut by 2 bases, the J end by 0 bases, with 11 bases between. This CDR3 comprises 15 residues. CDR3 sequence (DNA): TGTGCCAGCAGTTACCTGCAGGGCAGCTCCTACGAGCAGTACTTC. Translation: CASSYLQGSSYEQYF.